This T cell receptor (beta chain) emerged from a study of shared clonotypes between healthy human individuals. Across the whole study: Aged between 18 and 49, the donors were a couple of women and three men.

Terminally differentiated effector memory CD45RA+ cells were excluded by CCR7 positive selection of CD45RO-negative cells. The DNA input per sorted-subset replicate PCR was 200 ng, corresponding to tens of thousands of T cell genomes. TCRdb keeps only in-frame clones here, not all; method: immunoSEQ multiplex PCR. The repertoire holds around 700,000 clones, with about 91% as singletons. This CDR3 has 15 residues. The J segment lost 5 bases and the V segment lost 1 base, leaving 6 bases of the junction unmatched. From germline, CDR1 is SGHNT and CDR2 YYREEE (reference sequence). This TCR came from a man aged 25-40 years in good health. The rearrangement links TRBV5-4 to TRBJ2-1, with 7 bases fitting TRBD1. Sequencing was performed on naive CD8+ T cells sorted from blood. The CDR3 sequence is CASSLRQGSDNEQFF. The CDR3 DNA follows: TGTGCCAGCAGCTTGAGACAGGGATCCGACAATGAGCAGTTCTTC.